The TCR beta chain under discussion was sequenced for a study of response to subunit inactivated influenza vaccine. TCRdb re-called the RT-PCR reads with MiXCR, one entry per CDR3 protein. The sample has 500,000 or so distinct CDR3 sequences, approximately 11% seen once. The V segment lost 2 bases and the J segment 8 bases; nucleotides outside the gene matches: 6. Germline V gene lookup returns CDR1 MDHEN and CDR2 SYDVKM. This CDR3 spans 15 amino acids. Sample: PBMCs from blood, taken more than 35 days after vaccination. The origin of this receptor is a man aged 45-65 years who received an inactivated influenza vaccine. The chain combines TRBV28 with TRBJ2-1; 10 nucleotides line up with TRBD2. The CDR3 DNA sequence: TGTGCCAGCAGTTTAGGTAGCGGGAGGACCCATGAGCAGTTCTTC. As protein: CASSLGSGRTHEQFF.